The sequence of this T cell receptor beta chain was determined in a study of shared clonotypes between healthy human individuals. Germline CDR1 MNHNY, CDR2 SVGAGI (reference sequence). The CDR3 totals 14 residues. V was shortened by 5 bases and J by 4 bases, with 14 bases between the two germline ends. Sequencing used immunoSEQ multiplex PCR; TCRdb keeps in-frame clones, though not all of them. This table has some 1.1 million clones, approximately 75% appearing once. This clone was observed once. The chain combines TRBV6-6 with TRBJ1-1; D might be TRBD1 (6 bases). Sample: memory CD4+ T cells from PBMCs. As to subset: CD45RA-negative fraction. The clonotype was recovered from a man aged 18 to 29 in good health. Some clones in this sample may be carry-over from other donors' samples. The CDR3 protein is CASSPGGGVTEAFF. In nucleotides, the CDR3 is TGTGCCAGCAGTCCCGGGGGGGGCGTCACTGAAGCTTTCTTT.